This TCR beta chain was captured by sequencing in a study of CD8 T cells in ankylosing spondylitis. Notes on the study in general: Relatively rare in peripheral blood, disease-linked clones were also CD8+. Disease-linked clones reportedly showed significant enrichment in matched ankylosing spondylitis synovial fluid. Among TCR beta sequences, a motif of fewer than 10 highly homologous variants appeared characteristic of ankylosing spondylitis blood.

This CDR3 is 15 amino acids long. CDR1 and CDR2 from the germline V gene are MRHNA and SNTAGT. TCRdb ran MiXCR on the 5' RACE reads and lists one entry per CDR3 protein. The sample lists over 130,000 distinct CDR3 sequences, around 43% occurring once. This clonotype was seen once. As yet, its antigen is unknown. The germline gene is not matched at one end of the junction; a read error may be the cause. The source is a male donor with ankylosing spondylitis. The chain carries TRBV6-4 and TRBJ2-1, with 12 positions matching TRBD2. What was sequenced was synovial fluid, either unsorted or a sorted T cell fraction (not recorded which). The chain's CDR3 is CASSDSTSGGNEQLF. The CDR3 DNA sequence: TGTGCCAGCAGTGACTCGACTAGCGGGGGAAATGAGCAGCTCTTC.